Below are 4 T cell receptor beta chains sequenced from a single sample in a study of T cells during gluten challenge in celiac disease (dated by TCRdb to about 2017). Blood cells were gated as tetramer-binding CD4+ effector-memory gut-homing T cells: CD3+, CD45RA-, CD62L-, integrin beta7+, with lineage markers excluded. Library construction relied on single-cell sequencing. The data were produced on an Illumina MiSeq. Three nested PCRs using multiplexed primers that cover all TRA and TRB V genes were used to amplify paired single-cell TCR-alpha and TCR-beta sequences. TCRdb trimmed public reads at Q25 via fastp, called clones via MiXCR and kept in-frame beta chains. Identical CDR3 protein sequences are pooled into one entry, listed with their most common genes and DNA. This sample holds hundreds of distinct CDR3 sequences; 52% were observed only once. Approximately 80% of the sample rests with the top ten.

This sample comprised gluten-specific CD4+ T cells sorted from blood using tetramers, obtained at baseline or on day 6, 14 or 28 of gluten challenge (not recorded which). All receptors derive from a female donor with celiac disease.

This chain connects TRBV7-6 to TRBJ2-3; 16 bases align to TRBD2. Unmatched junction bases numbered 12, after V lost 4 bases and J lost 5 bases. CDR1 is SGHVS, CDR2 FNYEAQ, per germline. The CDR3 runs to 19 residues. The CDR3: CASSSVPGLAGGILDTQYF. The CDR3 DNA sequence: TGTGCCAGCAGCTCCGTCCCGGGACTAGCGGGAGGGATCTTAGATACGCAGTATTTT.

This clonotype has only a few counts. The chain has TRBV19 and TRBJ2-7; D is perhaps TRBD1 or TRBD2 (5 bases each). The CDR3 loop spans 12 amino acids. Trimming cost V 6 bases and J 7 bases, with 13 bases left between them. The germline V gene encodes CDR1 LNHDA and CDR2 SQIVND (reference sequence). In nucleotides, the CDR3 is TGTGCCAGTAGCAACAGCTGGGGGGAGCAGTACTTC. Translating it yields CASSNSWGEQYF.

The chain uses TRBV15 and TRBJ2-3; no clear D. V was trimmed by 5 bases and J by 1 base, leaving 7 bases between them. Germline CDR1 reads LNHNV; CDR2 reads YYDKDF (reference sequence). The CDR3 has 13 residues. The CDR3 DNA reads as TGTGCCACCAGCTCGTGGGGCACAGATACGCAGTATTTT. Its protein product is CATSSWGTDTQYF.

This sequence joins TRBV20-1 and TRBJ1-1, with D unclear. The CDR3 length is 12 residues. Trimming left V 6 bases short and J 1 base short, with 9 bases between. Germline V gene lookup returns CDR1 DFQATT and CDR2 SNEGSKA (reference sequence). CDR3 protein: CSAKSGNTEAFF. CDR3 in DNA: TGCAGTGCCAAATCCGGGAACACTGAAGCTTTCTTT.